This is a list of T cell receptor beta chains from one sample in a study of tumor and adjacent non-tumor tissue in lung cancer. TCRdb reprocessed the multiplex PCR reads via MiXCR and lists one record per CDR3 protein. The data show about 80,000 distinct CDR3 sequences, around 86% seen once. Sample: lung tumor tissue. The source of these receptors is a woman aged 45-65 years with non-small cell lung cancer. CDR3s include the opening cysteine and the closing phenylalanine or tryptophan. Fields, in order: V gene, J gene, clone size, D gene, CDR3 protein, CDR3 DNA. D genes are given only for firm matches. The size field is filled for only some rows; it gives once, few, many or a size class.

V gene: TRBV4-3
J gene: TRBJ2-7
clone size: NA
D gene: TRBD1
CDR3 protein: CASSYTTGIYEQYF
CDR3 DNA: TGCGCCAGCAGCTATACGACAGGGATCTACGAGCAGTACTTC

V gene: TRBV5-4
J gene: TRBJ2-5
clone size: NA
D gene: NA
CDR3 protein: CASSTTGTGSFVETQYF
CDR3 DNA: TGTGCCAGCAGTACCACCGGGACTGGCTCCTTTGTTGAGACCCAGTACTTC

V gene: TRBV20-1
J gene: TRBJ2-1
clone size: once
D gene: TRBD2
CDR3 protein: CSALGTRRLTDEQFF
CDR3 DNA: TGCAGTGCGCTTGGGACTAGACGACTCACGGATGAGCAGTTCTTC

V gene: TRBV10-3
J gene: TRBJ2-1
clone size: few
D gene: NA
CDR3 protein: CAIDAEGRTNEQFF
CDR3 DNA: TGTGCCATCGACGCGGAAGGGCGTACGAATGAGCAGTTCTTC

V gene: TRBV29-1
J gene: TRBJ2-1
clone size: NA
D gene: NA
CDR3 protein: CCPPTYRLSNEQLF
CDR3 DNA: TGCTGCCCTCCTACATACCGCTTGAGCAATGAGCAGCTCTTC

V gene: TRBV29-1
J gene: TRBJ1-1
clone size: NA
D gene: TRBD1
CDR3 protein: CRVGMGQKNIEAFF
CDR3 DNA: TGCAGGGTTGGAATGGGACAGAAGAATATTGAAGCTTTCTTT

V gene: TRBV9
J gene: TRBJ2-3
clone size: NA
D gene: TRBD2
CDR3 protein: CASSVDLRGGRDTQYF
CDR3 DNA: TGTGCCAGCAGCGTTGATCTCCGGGGAGGGCGGGATACGCAGTATTTT

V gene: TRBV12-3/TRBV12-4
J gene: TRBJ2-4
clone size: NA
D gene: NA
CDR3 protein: CASSRSGGLAKNIRYF
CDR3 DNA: TGTGCCAGCAGCCGTTCGGGGGGCCTAGCTAAAAACATTCGGTACTTC

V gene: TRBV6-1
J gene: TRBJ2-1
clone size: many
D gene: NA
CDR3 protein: CASSGRENNEQFF
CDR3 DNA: TGTGCCAGCAGTGGACGAGAGAACAATGAGCAGTTCTTC

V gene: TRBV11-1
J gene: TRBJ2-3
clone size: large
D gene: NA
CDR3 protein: CASSFSVGSTDTQYF
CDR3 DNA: TGTGCCAGCAGCTTCTCTGTGGGGTCCACAGATACGCAGTATTTT

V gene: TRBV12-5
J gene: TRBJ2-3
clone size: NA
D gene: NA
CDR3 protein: CASGHQEDTQYF
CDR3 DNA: TGTGCTAGTGGCCACCAAGAAGATACGCAGTATTTT

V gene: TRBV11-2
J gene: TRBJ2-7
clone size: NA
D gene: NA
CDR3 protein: CVSSRIAVPYEQYF
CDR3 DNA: TGTGTCAGCAGCCGCATAGCGGTCCCCTACGAGCAGTACTTC

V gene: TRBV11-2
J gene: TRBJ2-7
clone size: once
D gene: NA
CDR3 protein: CASSLSPSPSYKEYF
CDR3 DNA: TGTGCCAGCAGTTTATCTCCGAGTCCCTCCTACAAGGAGTACTTC

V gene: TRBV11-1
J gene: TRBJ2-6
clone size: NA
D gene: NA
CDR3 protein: CVSSSAERTVLTF
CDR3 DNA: TGTGTCAGCAGCTCAGCCGAAAGGACCGTCCTTACTTTC

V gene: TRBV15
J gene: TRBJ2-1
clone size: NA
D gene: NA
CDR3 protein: CATCPGTDAYNEQFF
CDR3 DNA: TGTGCCACCTGTCCCGGGACCGACGCCTACAATGAGCAGTTCTTC

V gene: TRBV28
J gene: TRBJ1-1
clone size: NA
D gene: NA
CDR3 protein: CASVTGSKGPEPFF
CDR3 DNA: TGTGCCAGCGTTACAGGATCCAAGGGGCCTGAACCTTTCTTT

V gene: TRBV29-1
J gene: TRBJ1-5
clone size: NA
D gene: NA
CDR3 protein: CNVGGRRQNQPQHF
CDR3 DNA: TGCAACGTTGGAGGGAGGAGGCAAAATCAGCCCCAGCATTTT

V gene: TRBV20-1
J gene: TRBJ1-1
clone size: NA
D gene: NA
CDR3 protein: CSASPDSTEAFF
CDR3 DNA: TGCAGTGCTTCCCCGGACAGTACTGAAGCTTTCTTT

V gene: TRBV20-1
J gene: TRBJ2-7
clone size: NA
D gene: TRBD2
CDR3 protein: CSTRDTLAGPYEQYF
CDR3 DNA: TGCAGTACTAGAGATACGCTAGCGGGACCCTACGAGCAGTACTTC

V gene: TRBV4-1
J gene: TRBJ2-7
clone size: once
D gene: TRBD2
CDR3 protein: CASSQLPRGGATYEQYF
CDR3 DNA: TGCGCCAGCAGCCAACTCCCGCGGGGAGGGGCAACCTACGAGCAGTACTTC

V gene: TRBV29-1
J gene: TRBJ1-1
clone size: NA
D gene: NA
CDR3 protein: CSVADVMFEAFF
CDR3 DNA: TGCAGCGTGGCAGATGTGATGTTCGAAGCTTTCTTT

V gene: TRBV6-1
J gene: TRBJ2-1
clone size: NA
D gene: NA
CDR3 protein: CASSARDGTFNEQFF
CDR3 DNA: TGTGCCAGTAGCGCCCGGGACGGGACCTTCAATGAGCAGTTCTTC

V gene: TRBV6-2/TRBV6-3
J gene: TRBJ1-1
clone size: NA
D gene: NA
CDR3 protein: CASSYSGGSEAFF
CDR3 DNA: TGTGCCAGCAGTTACTCGGGGGGGTCTGAAGCTTTCTTT

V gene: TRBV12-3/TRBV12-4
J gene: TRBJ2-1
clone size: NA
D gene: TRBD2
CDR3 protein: CAISRLAENEHFF
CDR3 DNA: TGTGCCATCAGCCGACTAGCAGAGAATGAGCACTTCTTC

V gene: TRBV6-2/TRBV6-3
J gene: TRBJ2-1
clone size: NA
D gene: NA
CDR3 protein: CAGSPDRSGRLNEQFF
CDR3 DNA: TGTGCCGGCAGCCCGGACCGGAGCGGGCGGTTGAATGAACAGTTCTTC

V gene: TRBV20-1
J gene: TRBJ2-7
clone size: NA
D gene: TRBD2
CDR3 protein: CSARDRTRLEQYF
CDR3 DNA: TGCAGTGCTAGAGACAGGACTAGGCTAGAGCAGTACTTC

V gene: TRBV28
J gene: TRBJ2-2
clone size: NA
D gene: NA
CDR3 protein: CASSKSVNTWELFF
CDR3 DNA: TGTGCCAGCAGTAAATCAGTGAACACCTGGGAGCTGTTTTTT

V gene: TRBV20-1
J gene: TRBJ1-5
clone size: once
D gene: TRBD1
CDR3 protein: CIAIPGQGYSNQPQHF
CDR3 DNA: TGCATTGCTATACCGGGACAGGGGTATAGCAATCAGCCCCAGCATTTT

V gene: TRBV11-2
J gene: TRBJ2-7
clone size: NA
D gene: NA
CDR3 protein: CASRLSPSPSYEQNF
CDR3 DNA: TGTGCCAGCAGGTTGTCTCCGAGTCCCTCCTACGAGCAGAACTTC

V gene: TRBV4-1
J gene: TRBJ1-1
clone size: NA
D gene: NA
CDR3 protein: CASNQDLYRVGIEPFF
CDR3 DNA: TGCGCCAGCAACCAAGATCTCTACAGGGTCGGCATTGAACCTTTCTTT

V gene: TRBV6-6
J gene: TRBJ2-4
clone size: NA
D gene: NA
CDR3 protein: CASSYIVGVLADLAKNIQYF
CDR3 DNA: TGTGCCAGCAGTTACATAGTCGGGGTCTTAGCGGATCTAGCCAAAAATATTCAGTACTTC

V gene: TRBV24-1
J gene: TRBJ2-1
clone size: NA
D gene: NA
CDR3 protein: CATIKASNRSYNEQFF
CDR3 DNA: TGTGCCACCATTAAGGCCAGCAACAGATCCTACAATGAACAGTTCTTC

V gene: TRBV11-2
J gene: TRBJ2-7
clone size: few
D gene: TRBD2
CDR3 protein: CAISSLAGVGEQYF
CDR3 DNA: TGCGCCATCAGCTCATTAGCGGGAGTAGGAGAGCAGTACTTC

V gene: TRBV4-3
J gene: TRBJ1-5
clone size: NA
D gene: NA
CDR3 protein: CANSPRNDGYQPQHF
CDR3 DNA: TGTGCCAACAGCCCCAGGAACGATGGATATCAGCCCCAGCACTTT

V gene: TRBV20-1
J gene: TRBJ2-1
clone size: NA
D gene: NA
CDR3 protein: CSARIPGLTGVGNEQFF
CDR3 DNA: TGCAGTGCTAGGATCCCCGGACTAACGGGTGTGGGCAATGAGCAGTTCTTC

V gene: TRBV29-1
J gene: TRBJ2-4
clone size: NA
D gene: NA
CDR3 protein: CIVAFRSGVVDIQYF
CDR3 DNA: TGCATCGTCGCCTTTAGGTCAGGGGTGGTGGACATTCAGTACTTC

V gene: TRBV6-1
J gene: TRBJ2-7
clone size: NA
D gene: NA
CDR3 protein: CASSVGPGTGEHYF
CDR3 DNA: NA

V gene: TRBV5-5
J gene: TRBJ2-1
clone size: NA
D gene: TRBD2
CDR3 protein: CASGSPRIAGNNEQFF
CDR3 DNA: TGTGCCAGCGGCTCGCCCCGGATAGCGGGAAATAATGAGCAGTTCTTC

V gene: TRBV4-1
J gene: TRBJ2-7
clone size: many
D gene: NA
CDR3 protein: CASSQDGGTIVGEQYF
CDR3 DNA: TGCGCCAGCAGCCAAGACGGCGGGACCATTGTGGGCGAGCAGTACTTC

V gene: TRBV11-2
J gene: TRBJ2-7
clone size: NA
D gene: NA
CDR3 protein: CASSAGPSSYNEQYF
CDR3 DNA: TGTGCCAGTAGCGCAGGGCCTAGCTCCTACAATGAGCAGTACTTC

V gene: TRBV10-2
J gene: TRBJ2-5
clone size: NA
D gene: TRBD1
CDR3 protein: CAISLTGWETQYF
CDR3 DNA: TGCGCCATCAGTTTGACAGGGTGGGAGACCCAGTACTTC